This T cell receptor (beta chain) was obtained from a study of T cells in Graves' hyperthyroidism and ophthalmopathy. Study-wide context: Peripheral blood draws took place at initial diagnosis, ahead of any treatment.

In its sample, this clonotype was seen many times. Researchers amplified the TCR beta CDR3 regions from RNA transcripts. Using the HTBI primer set, a first-round RT-PCR was run on the TCR CDR3. Each CDR3 protein is one row after TCRdb ran MiXCR on the multiplex PCR reads. Here the sample spans about 410,000 distinct CDR3 sequences, roughly 15% being singletons. Patients with ophthalmopathy all had a Clinical Activity Score of at least 3, a NOSPECS grade of at least 4 and duration under 3 months. Germline CDR1 reads MDHEN; CDR2 reads SYDVKM. The CDR3 spans 16 residues. Unmatched junction bases numbered 15, after V lost 10 bases and J lost 1 base.

The TCR sequence derives from a man between 18 and 35 years old with Graves' ophthalmopathy. The sequenced sample consisted of blood. This sequence joins TRBV28 and TRBJ1-2; 7 bases fit TRBD1. The CDR3 DNA sequence: TGTGCCACCTCGGGGCAGGGGGACCCATTTAACTATGGCTACACCTTC. The encoded protein is CATSGQGDPFNYGYTF.